The TCR beta chain under discussion was sequenced for a study of blood T cell repertoires in COVID-19 (dated by TCRdb to about 2020). With regard to the full study: The collaborator samples originated in the United States, Italy and Spain and spanned the acute and convalescent phases of COVID-19. The prospective study material was composed of cDNA or gDNA derived from T cells, B-cell-depleted T cells, or PBMCs. A de-identified subject ID, COVID-19 status, age in years and sex were almost always included in the sample metadata. Where HLA class I and class II types were available, the types were taken from metadata supplied by the sample provider, not from assay-based typing. The repertoires were released in a freely available public database meant as a resource for research on the immune response to SARS-CoV-2. Samples came from the ongoing ImmuneRACE study (first 160 participants) plus 1,254 subjects from 6 global collaborators. Deeply sampled blood TCRbeta repertoires from subjects exposed to, actively infected with, or recovered from COVID-19 were included in the dataset.

Concerning this clone itself: The clone's antigen remains unknown. No much larger clone exists at a distance of one base, and base qualities are not known.

From a lookup of the germline V gene (reference sequence), CDR1 and CDR2 are LGHDT and YNNKEL. Trimming takes 5 bases off V and 3 bases off J; junction bases not matched to a gene: 6. The CDR3, from cysteine to phenylalanine, totals 15 residues. The CDR3 DNA has 45 bases and is translated from base 1. Study-wide conclusions, independent of this receptor: The quantity of clinical and demographic metadata differed by source and by participant and was supplied without curation.

Enrolling through a virtual design, the prospective study's participants ranged in age from roughly 18 to 95 years and lived across around 25 United States geographic areas. Cohort assignment in the prospective study relied on participant-reported clinical history from a screening survey and a study questionnaire. Recovered participants in ImmuneRACE Cohort 3 were defined by two consecutive negative NP/OP PCR tests, clearance by a healthcare professional, or resolution of symptoms. In the prospective study, mobile phlebotomists collected whole blood, serum and a nasopharyngeal or oropharyngeal swab from each participant. Participants in the prospective study had the option to provide additional blood draws and questionnaires over an approximately two-month period. Blood samples from the prospective study were shipped frozen or at room temperature prior to DNA extraction. TCRbeta CDR3 regions were amplified from genomic DNA using the immunoSEQ Assay, a bias-controlled multiplex PCR. In the authors' own workflow: Within the assay, amplification of reference gene primers was used to estimate how many nucleated cells each sample contained. Sequence reads were collapsed and filtered to measure the absolute abundance of every unique TCRbeta CDR3 rearrangement. Productive Simpson clonality was computed per sample as the square root of Simpson's diversity index over productive rearrangements. The immuneACCESS repertoire file appears here via TCRdb, limited to in-frame rearrangements. These files lack a portion of the clones; in checked studies, under half of the deficit traces to unresolved V genes, and the cause of the others is not known. The V and J calls and clone size were taken over from that table, and D and trimming were inferred from the DNA. This sample holds 150,000 or so clones; approximately 80% were observed only once. The ten top clones hold 10% to 15% of the sample.

This receptor chain uses TRBV3-1 (or the pseudogene TRBV3-2) and TRBJ1-2; 10 middle bases align to TRBD1. This sequence originates from a woman in her sixties who had recovered from COVID-19. The sample was PBMCs or T cells enriched from blood (not recorded which). The base sequence is TGTGCCAGCAGCTCGCCGGGACAGGGGCACTATGGCTACACCTTC. Translated, it reads CASSSPGQGHYGYTF.